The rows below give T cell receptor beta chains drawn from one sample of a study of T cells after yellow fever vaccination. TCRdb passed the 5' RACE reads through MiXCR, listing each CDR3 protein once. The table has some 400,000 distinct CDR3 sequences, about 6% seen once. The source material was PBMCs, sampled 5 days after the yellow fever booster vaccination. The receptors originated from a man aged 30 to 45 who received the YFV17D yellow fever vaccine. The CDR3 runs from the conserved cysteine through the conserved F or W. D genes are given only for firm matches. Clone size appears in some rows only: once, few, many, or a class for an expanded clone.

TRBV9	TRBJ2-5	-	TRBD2	CASSVAPPAAGGETQYF	TGTGCCAGCAGCGTAGCCCCCCCCGCGGCGGGAGGAGAGACCCAGTACTTC
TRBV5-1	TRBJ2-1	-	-	CASSSGSIGSYEQFF	TGCGCCAGCAGCAGCGGAAGTATAGGCAGCTATGAGCAGTTCTTC
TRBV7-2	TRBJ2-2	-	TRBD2	CASSRGREAGELFF	TGTGCCAGCAGCCGTGGGCGGGAGGCCGGGGAGCTGTTTTTT
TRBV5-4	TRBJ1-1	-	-	CASSSEPQLNTEAFF	TGTGCCAGCAGCTCCGAACCCCAGCTGAACACTGAAGCTTTCTTT
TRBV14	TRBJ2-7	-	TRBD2	CASSQDLVGLAGLEQYF	TGTGCCAGCAGCCAAGATCTTGTTGGACTAGCGGGACTCGAGCAGTACTTC
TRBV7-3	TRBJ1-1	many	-	CASSLNSLNTEAFF	TGTGCCAGCAGCTTAAACAGCTTAAACACTGAAGCTTTCTTT
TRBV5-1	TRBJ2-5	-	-	CASSLATGRGQETQYF	TGCGCCAGCAGCTTGGCCACGGGGAGAGGCCAAGAGACCCAGTACTTC
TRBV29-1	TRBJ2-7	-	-	CSVWSADHSYEQYF	TGCAGCGTGTGGTCAGCGGATCACTCCTACGAGCAGTACTTC
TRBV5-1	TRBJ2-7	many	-	CASSLERGPDEQYF	TGCGCCAGCAGCTTGGAACGGGGTCCGGACGAGCAGTACTTC
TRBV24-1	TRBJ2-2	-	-	CATSDFETTNTGELFF	TGTGCCACCAGTGATTTCGAGACGACGAACACCGGGGAGCTGTTTTTT
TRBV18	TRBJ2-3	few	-	CASSKTPTDTQYF	TGTGCCAGCTCAAAGACCCCCACAGATACGCAGTATTTT
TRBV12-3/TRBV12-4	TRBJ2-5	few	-	CASSLSRGGQETQYF	TGTGCCAGCAGTTTAAGTCGGGGCGGCCAAGAGACCCAGTACTTC
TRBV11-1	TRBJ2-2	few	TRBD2	CAYSGRSDRPDFNTGELFF	TGTGCCTATAGCGGGAGGTCCGACCGCCCTGATTTCAACACCGGGGAGCTGTTTTTT
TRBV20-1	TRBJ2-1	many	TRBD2	CSVLLAGAEQFF	TGCAGTGTACTACTAGCGGGAGCTGAGCAGTTCTTC
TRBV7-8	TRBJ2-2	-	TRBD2	CASSLAARREREKLGELFF	TGTGCCAGCAGCCTAGCCGCTCGCCGGGAGCGGGAGAAACTGGGGGAGCTGTTTTTT
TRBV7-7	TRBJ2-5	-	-	CASVEGGRAEETQYF	TGTGCTAGCGTTGAGGGCGGCCGAGCGGAAGAGACCCAGTACTTC
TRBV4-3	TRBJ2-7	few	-	CASSQESSGTIHYEQYF	TGCGCCAGCAGCCAGGAGAGTTCCGGGACAATCCACTACGAGCAGTACTTC
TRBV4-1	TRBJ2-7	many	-	CASGGDEQYF	TGCGCCAGCGGAGGGGACGAGCAGTACTTC
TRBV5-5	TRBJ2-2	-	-	CASSLLGPDTGELFF	TGTGCCAGCAGCTTGTTAGGGCCGGATACCGGGGAGCTGTTTTTT
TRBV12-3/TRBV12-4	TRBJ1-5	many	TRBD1	CASSFGQGQPQHF	TGTGCCAGCAGTTTCGGACAGGGTCAGCCCCAGCATTTT
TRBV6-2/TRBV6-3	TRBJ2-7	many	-	CASSYSRGAGRNYEQYF	TGTGCCAGCAGTTACTCCCGTGGGGCGGGACGAAACTACGAGCAGTACTTC
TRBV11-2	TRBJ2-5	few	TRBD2	CASSPFSGGRPRAETQYF	TGTGCCAGCAGTCCCTTCTCGGGCGGGAGGCCGCGGGCAGAGACCCAGTACTTC
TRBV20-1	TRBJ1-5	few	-	CSARDLGGAFNQPQHF	TGCAGTGCTAGAGATCTGGGGGGGGCATTTAATCAGCCCCAGCATTTT
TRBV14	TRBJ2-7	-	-	CASSPGTGAAGQYF	TGTGCCAGCAGCCCCGGGACGGGTGCAGCTGGGCAGTACTTC
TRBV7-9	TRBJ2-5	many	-	CASIRGGTEETQYF	TGTGCCAGCATCCGAGGGGGAACAGAAGAGACCCAGTACTTC
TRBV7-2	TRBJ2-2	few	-	CASRPGGRGVRTGELFF	TGTGCCAGCAGACCCGGCGGCCGAGGAGTCAGGACCGGGGAGCTGTTTTTT
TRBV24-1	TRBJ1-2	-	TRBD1	CATSDSNPRTGIGYTF	TGTGCCACCAGTGATTCCAACCCCCGGACAGGGATCGGCTACACCTTC
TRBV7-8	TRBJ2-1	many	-	CASSLVARVAYNEQFF	TGTGCCAGCAGCTTAGTTGCCAGGGTTGCGTACAATGAGCAGTTCTTC
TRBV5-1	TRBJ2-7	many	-	CASGQPSLGEQYF	TGCGCCAGCGGCCAACCCTCGCTTGGCGAGCAGTACTTC
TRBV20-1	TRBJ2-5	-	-	CSARDKLGPKETQYF	TGCAGTGCTAGAGATAAGCTAGGCCCCAAAGAGACCCAGTACTTC
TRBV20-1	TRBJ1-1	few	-	CSARPPGLGTEAFF	TGCAGTGCTAGACCACCCGGGCTTGGGACTGAAGCTTTCTTT
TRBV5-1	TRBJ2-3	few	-	CASAGTSDTQYF	TGCGCCAGCGCTGGGACTTCAGATACGCAGTATTTT
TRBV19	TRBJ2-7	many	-	CASSETGNEQYF	TGTGCCAGTAGTGAAACAGGGAACGAGCAGTACTTC
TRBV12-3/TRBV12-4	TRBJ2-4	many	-	CASSSQYRRNIQYF	TGTGCCAGCAGTTCACAGTACCGGAGGAACATTCAGTACTTC
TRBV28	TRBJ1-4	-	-	CASSFSTGQNEKLFF	TGTGCCAGCAGCTTCTCCACAGGGCAAAATGAAAAACTGTTTTTT
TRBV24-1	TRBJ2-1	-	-	CATSDLGGVDYNEQFF	TGTGCCACCAGTGATTTGGGGGGCGTTGACTACAATGAGCAGTTCTTC
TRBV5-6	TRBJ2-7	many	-	CASSLGLGVSYEQYF	TGTGCCAGCAGCCTCGGACTGGGGGTCTCCTACGAGCAGTACTTC
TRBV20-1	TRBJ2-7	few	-	CSAEGADYEQYF	TGCAGTGCGGAGGGGGCAGACTACGAGCAGTACTTC
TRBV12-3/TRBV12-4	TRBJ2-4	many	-	CASSSSQPNIQYF	TGTGCCAGCAGTTCGTCCCAGCCAAACATTCAGTACTTC
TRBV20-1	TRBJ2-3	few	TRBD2	CSSTSGSNPSTDTQYF	TGCAGTTCCACTAGCGGGAGCAACCCTAGCACAGATACGCAGTATTTT
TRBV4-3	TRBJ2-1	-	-	CASSQGLGVDWGNEQFF	TGCGCCAGCAGCCAGGGTCTCGGGGTAGATTGGGGTAATGAGCAGTTCTTC
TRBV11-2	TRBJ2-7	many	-	CASSLGGEGGTYEQYF	TGTGCCAGCAGCTTAGGGGGAGAGGGGGGGACCTACGAGCAGTACTTC
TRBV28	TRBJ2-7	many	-	CASSSGSAGKNEQYF	TGTGCCAGCAGTTCCGGCTCGGCAGGGAAGAACGAGCAGTACTTC
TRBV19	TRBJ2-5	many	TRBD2	CASSGGSGLQETQYF	TGTGCCAGTAGTGGCGGGAGTGGCTTACAAGAGACCCAGTACTTC
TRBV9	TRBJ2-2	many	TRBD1	CASSVFGTGNTGELFF	TGTGCCAGCAGCGTATTTGGGACAGGGAACACCGGGGAGCTGTTTTTT
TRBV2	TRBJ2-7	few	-	CASSSERNYEQYF	TGTGCCAGCAGTAGCGAGCGGAACTACGAGCAGTACTTC
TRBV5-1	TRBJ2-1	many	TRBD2	CAVGSGGPQNEQFF	TGCGCCGTGGGCTCGGGAGGGCCTCAGAATGAGCAGTTCTTC
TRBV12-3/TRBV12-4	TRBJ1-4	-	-	CASSLPGGEKLFF	TGTGCCAGCAGTTTGCCCGGAGGCGAAAAACTGTTTTTT